The T cell receptor (beta chain) under discussion was sequenced for a study of cytomegalovirus exposure and HLA in healthy donors. Overall study context: The 90 to 150 validation repertoires used the same platform as the approximately 700 first-cohort repertoires (as reported by a later analysis). General study results and limits: Specific recognition of CMV antigens was confirmed in vitro for a few chains (all CMV-associated). The classifier reportedly diagnosed cytomegalovirus status with high specificity and sensitivity. Altogether, some 170 TCR beta chains were recorded as cytomegalovirus-associated.

Turning to this clone: Its matching antigen is unknown.

The assay was immunoSEQ multiplex PCR, and TCRdb's table has in-frame clones only and misses some. The sample includes roughly 170,000 clones, about 86% seen only once; the top ten take 2.5% to 3.5%. The CDR3 loop spans 15 amino acids. Germline lookup yields CDR1 MNHEY and CDR2 SMNVEV (reference sequence). V was trimmed by 7 bases and J by 4 bases, leaving 16 bases between them. The rearrangement joins TRBV27 to TRBJ2-2; TRBD1 might be the D (6 bases). The specimen sequenced was PBMCs. The clonotype comes from a woman aged 18-29 years in good health and CMV-seropositive. CDR3 in DNA: TGTGCCAGCAACGACAGGCCGGTTGGCACCGGGGAGCTGTTTTTT. Its translation is CASNDRPVGTGELFF.